These 28 T cell receptor beta chains were all obtained from the same sample, sequenced in a study of shared clonotypes between healthy human individuals. Assay used: immunoSEQ multiplex PCR; TCRdb lists only in-frame clones, some missing. The data show 170,000 or so clones, approximately 70% seen once. Sequencing was done on a sample of memory CD4+ T cells sorted from blood. Subset denoted: CD45RA-negative fraction. These receptor sequences come from a man between 25 and 39 years old in good health.

V and J are TRBV27 and TRBJ1-2, with no clear D. The CDR3 covers 16 residues. Germline V gene data show CDR1 as MNHEY and CDR2 as SMNVEV (reference sequence). V lost 0 bases, J lost 0 bases, and 11 bases lay in between. The CDR3 nucleotides read TGTGCCAGCAGTTTATCGAGGCGCACCCCTAACTATGGCTACACCTTC. Amino acids: CASSLSRRTPNYGYTF.

J is TRBJ1-1 and V is TRBV5-1; D is ambiguous. CDR3 length: 15 residues. V dropped 0 bases and J dropped 1 base, with 10 bases sitting between them. The germline V gene encodes CDR1 SGHRS and CDR2 YFSETQ. DNA of the CDR3: TGCGCCAGCAGCTTGGCCGCGGGGAAGAACACTGAAGCTTTCTTT. Amino acid sequence: CASSLAAGKNTEAFF.

As to this clone: The identical CDR3 is also encoded by other nucleotide sequences in the sample. J is TRBJ1-5 and V is TRBV18; possible D gene TRBD1, 6 bases. CDR1 is KGHSH, CDR2 LQKENI, per germline. This CDR3 has 14 amino acids. The V end lost 1 base, the J end lost 4 bases, and 8 bases lay between the germline ends. The CDR3 sequence is CASSPLGGNQPQHF. The DNA for the CDR3 is TGTGCCAGCTCACCACTAGGGGGAAATCAGCCCCAGCATTTT.

The chain recombines TRBV28 with TRBJ2-1, with a tentative D call TRBD2 (5 bases). This CDR3 contains 14 residues. V lost 6 bases, J lost 4 bases, and 13 bases lay in between. Germline values: CDR1 MDHEN, CDR2 SYDVKM. CDR3 region: CASRETILYNEQFF. DNA for the CDR3: TGTGCCAGCAGGGAGACTATATTGTACAATGAGCAGTTCTTC.

This rearrangement joins TRBV12-5 to TRBJ2-5, with 7 positions matching TRBD2. This CDR3 is 14 amino acids long. V lost 1 base, J lost 7 bases, and 6 bases stayed unmatched. Germline V gene sequence: CDR1 LGHNT, CDR2 FRNRAP. The CDR3 protein is CASGLDGGVGTQYF. CDR3 coding DNA: TGTGCTAGTGGTTTGGATGGGGGGGTTGGGACCCAGTACTTC.

This clone was found once. This chain links TRBV19 with TRBJ1-1; D gene uncertain. The CDR3 loop spans 13 amino acids. V was trimmed by 3 bases and J by 9 bases, leaving 14 bases between them. CDR1 LNHDA and CDR2 SQIVND come from the germline V gene (reference sequence). The CDR3 DNA sequence: TGTGCCAGTAGTATGCGGCAATCCTCAAAAGCTTTCTTT. This encodes CASSMRQSSKAFF.

Only a few counts were recorded for this clone. One end of the junction fails to match germline, which may point to a read error. The J gene is TRBJ2-5, the V gene TRBV11-2, with a weak D call TRBD2 (6 bases). CDR1 is SGHAT, CDR2 FQNNGV, per germline. The CDR3 has 12 residues. This chain's CDR3 is CASSLSELARHF. For the CDR3, the DNA is TGTGCCAGCAGCTTATCTGAGCTAGCGAGACACTTC.

The gene calls are TRBV6-5 and TRBJ2-7; TRBD2 matches at 7 bases. The CDR3 totals 12 residues. The germline V gene encodes CDR1 MNHEY and CDR2 SVGAGI. V shed 6 bases, J shed 3 bases, and the junction held 2 bases outside the gene matches. CDR3 residues: CASRASGYEQYF. The CDR3 DNA sequence: TGTGCCAGCAGGGCTAGCGGCTACGAGCAGTACTTC.

This chain connects TRBV10-2 to TRBJ2-1; D unclear. Germline assignment: CDR1 WSHSY and CDR2 SAAADI. The germline V and J ends were trimmed by 2 bases and 2 bases, with 4 bases remaining between them. The CDR3 sequence is 13 residues long. CDR3 DNA sequence: TGCGCCAGCAGTGAGGGGGCCTACAATGAGCAGTTCTTC. Its translation: CASSEGAYNEQFF.

The chain employs TRBV5-4 and TRBJ2-7; 10 bases are a match to TRBD2. Unmatched junction bases numbered 5, after V lost 4 bases and J lost 1 base. This CDR3 is 15 amino acids long. CDR1 is SGHNT, CDR2 YYREEE, per germline (reference sequence). CDR3 sequence reads: CASSLRTSGSYEQYF. The CDR3 nucleotides read TGTGCCAGCAGCCTCCGGACTAGCGGTTCCTACGAGCAGTACTTC.

The chain recombines TRBV2 with TRBJ1-4, with D unclear. The CDR3 contains 13 residues. The V gene's germline CDR1 is SNHLY and CDR2 FYNNEI. The V end was cut by 4 bases, the J end by 6 bases, with 9 bases between. This CDR3 reads CASSGLGYEKLFF. The DNA for the CDR3 is TGTGCCAGCAGTGGTCTAGGGTATGAAAAACTGTTTTTT.

The count of this clone is one. This sequence joins TRBV18 and TRBJ2-1; 11 bases map to TRBD2. CDR3 size: 15 residues. Trimming cost V 5 bases and J 4 bases; bases outside gene matches: 4. Germline CDR1 reads KGHSH; CDR2 reads LQKENI. Here the CDR3 DNA reads TGTGCCAGCTCATTCGGGACTAGCGGATACAATGAGCAGTTCTTC. Translation gives CASSFGTSGYNEQFF. Full variable domain (rest looked up from reference TRBV18 and TRBJ2-1): NAGVMQNPRHLVRRRGQEARLRCSPMKGHSHVYWYRQLPEEGLKFMVYLQKENIIDESGMPKERFSAEFPKEGPSILRIQQVVRGDSAAYFCASSFGTSGYNEQFFGPGTRLTVL.

The gene calls are TRBV5-4 and TRBJ2-5; 12 bases agree with TRBD2. V dropped 4 bases and J dropped 2; count of bases not matched to a gene: 3. Germline V lookup: CDR1 SGHNT, CDR2 YYREEE (reference sequence). The CDR3 is 15 residues long. CDR3 sequence: CASSAGLAGQETQYF. Written as DNA, the CDR3 is TGTGCCAGCAGCGCTGGACTAGCGGGACAAGAGACCCAGTACTTC.

The J gene is TRBJ2-5, the V gene TRBV29-1; maybe TRBD2 (5 bases). The V and J ends lost 4 bases and 3 bases respectively, with 15 bases between them. The V gene's germline CDR1 is SQVTM and CDR2 ANQGSEA. The CDR3 sequence is 14 residues long. CDR3 sequence reads: CSVGGSQIEETQYF. The CDR3 region has the DNA TGCAGCGTTGGTGGGAGCCAAATAGAAGAGACCCAGTACTTC.

This clone was seen a single time. The CDR3 spells CASSQDSRGYTIYF. CDR3 nucleotides: TGCGCCAGCAGCCAAGATTCCAGGGGTTACACCATATATTTT. The chain is built from TRBV4-1 and TRBJ1-3; TRBD1 is a possible D gene (6 bases). Germline assignment: CDR1 MGHRA and CDR2 YSYEKL. Trimming pared 0 bases from V and 8 bases from J, leaving 11 bases between. The CDR3 runs to 14 residues.

This clone was counted only a few times. The rearrangement links TRBV7-8 to TRBJ2-3; D unresolved. Germline V lookup: CDR1 SGHVS, CDR2 FQNEAQ. The CDR3 has 13 amino acids. Trimming pared 3 bases from V and 1 base from J, leaving 5 bases between. Here the CDR3 reads CASSLGGTDTQYF. Here the CDR3 DNA reads TGTGCCAGCAGCTTGGGCGGCACAGATACGCAGTATTTT.

This rearrangement joins TRBV5-1 to TRBJ2-7, with D possibly matching TRBD1 (7 bases). The germline V gene has CDR1 SGHRS and CDR2 YFSETQ. The CDR3 is 14 residues long. The V end lost 4 bases, the J end lost 2 bases, and 13 bases lay between the germline ends. DNA for the CDR3: TGCGCCAGCAGCGCGGGACAGAGAACCTACGAGCAGTACTTC. Its translation: CASSAGQRTYEQYF.

CDR3 sequence: CASSLESGRPTLGQFF. The CDR3 DNA is TGTGCCAGCAGCTTGGAAAGCGGGCGCCCTACCCTAGGGCAGTTCTTC. The chain uses TRBV5-5 and TRBJ2-1; possibly TRBD2 for D (6 bases). CDR3 length: 16 amino acids. The V and J ends lost 0 bases and 12 bases respectively, with 22 bases between them. Germline V gene lookup returns CDR1 SGHKS and CDR2 YYEKEE (reference sequence).

This sequence joins TRBV4-1 and TRBJ1-5; TRBD1 is a possible D gene (6 bases). Germline V gives CDR1 MGHRA, CDR2 YSYEKL. The CDR3 consists of 17 residues. The V gene lost 1 base and the J gene lost 1 base, with 14 bases spanning the gap. The CDR3 is CASSQGGGAWSNQPQHF. The CDR3 nucleotides are TGCGCCAGCAGCCAAGGAGGGGGGGCTTGGAGCAATCAGCCCCAGCATTTT.

The chain is built from TRBV10-3 and TRBJ2-7; 14 nucleotides align to TRBD2. The CDR3 sequence is 16 residues long. Per the germline V gene, CDR1 is ENHRY and CDR2 is SYGVKD. The J segment lost 3 bases and the V segment lost 10 bases, leaving 11 bases of the junction unmatched. The CDR3 region is CATKDSGTSGSYEQYF. In DNA form, the CDR3 reads TGTGCCACCAAGGACTCCGGGACTAGCGGGAGCTACGAGCAGTACTTC.

This clone was counted many times. The V and J genes are TRBV5-1 and TRBJ2-1, with 7 bases that match TRBD2. After removal of 7 bases from V and 4 bases from J, the junction contained 8 bases not matched to a gene. Germline V CDR1 and CDR2: SGHRS, YFSETQ. This CDR3 is built from 14 residues. Here the CDR3 reads CASYGLGAYNEQFF. CDR3 DNA: TGCGCCAGCTACGGACTAGGGGCTTACAATGAGCAGTTCTTC.

This chain connects TRBV15 to TRBJ2-4; TRBD1 aligns across 8 bases. From germline, CDR1 is LNHNV and CDR2 YYDKDF (reference sequence). Trimming cost V 3 bases and J 16 bases; bases outside gene matches: 8. The CDR3 loop spans 12 amino acids. The CDR3 is CATSRAPGQAYF. DNA for the CDR3: TGTGCCACCAGCAGGGCACCGGGACAGGCCTACTTC.

This chain connects TRBV14 to TRBJ2-7; a weak D match, TRBD1 (5 bases). The CDR3 length is 12 residues. V lost 3 bases to trimming and J lost 9 bases, with 12 bases between them. Germline CDR1 SGHDN, CDR2 FVKESK. The CDR3 region has the DNA TGTGCCAGCAGCCACGGCAGGGCACGGCAGTACTTC. Translating gives CASSHGRARQYF.

A word on this clone: Other DNA sequences in this sample translate to the same CDR3. The V and J genes are TRBV9 and TRBJ2-1; D uncertain. This CDR3 spans 12 amino acids. Trimming left V 2 bases short and J 9 bases short, with 9 bases between. Germline CDR1 SGDLS, CDR2 YYNGEE. CDR3 loop: CASSVDVGEQFF. The CDR3 coding sequence is TGTGCCAGCAGCGTGGATGTAGGTGAGCAGTTCTTC.

The rearrangement links TRBV25-1 to TRBJ1-1; unclear D gene. Per the germline V gene, CDR1 is MGHDK and CDR2 is SYGVNS. Trimming took 7 bases from V and 1 from J, leaving 13 bases between them. The CDR3 has 14 amino acids. CDR3 bases: TGTGCCAGCATTGACGGACTGAGGAACACTGAAGCTTTCTTT. Translating gives CASIDGLRNTEAFF.

This chain uses TRBV6-6 with TRBJ2-7; no clear D gene. The V gene's germline CDR1 is MNHNY and CDR2 SVGAGI (reference sequence). The CDR3 runs to 13 residues. Trimming shortened V by 7 bases and J by 0 bases, and 10 bases separated the two germline ends. The CDR3 nucleotides read TGTGCCAGCACCGAAACTAACTCCTACGAGCAGTACTTC. This encodes CASTETNSYEQYF.

This clone has just a few counts. The chain employs TRBV11-3 and TRBJ2-3; D remains ambiguous. The ends were cut back, 0 bases at V and 8 bases at J, with 6 bases in the middle. CDR3 length: 12 amino acids. Per germline, CDR1 SGHNT and CDR2 YENEEA. The CDR3 here is CASSLDGVTQYF. DNA of the CDR3: TGTGCCAGCAGCTTAGACGGTGTTACGCAGTATTTT.

This clone was seen only once. The chain has TRBV7-2 and TRBJ2-7; D might be TRBD1 (6 bases). Germline loops: CDR1 SGHTA, CDR2 FQGNSA. The CDR3 covers 15 residues. With 1 base removed from V and 3 bases from J, the gap between germline ends came to 13 bases. CDR3 in amino acids: CASSLVPGENYEQYF. The DNA of the CDR3 is TGTGCCAGCAGCTTAGTTCCAGGGGAGAACTACGAGCAGTACTTC. Variable domain in full (rest from reference TRBV7-2 and TRBJ2-7): GAGVSQSPSNKVTEKGKDVELRCDPISGHTALYWYRQSLGQGLEFLIYFQGNSAPDKSGLPSDRFSAERTGGSVSTLTIQRTQQEDSAVYLCASSLVPGENYEQYFGPGTRLTVT.